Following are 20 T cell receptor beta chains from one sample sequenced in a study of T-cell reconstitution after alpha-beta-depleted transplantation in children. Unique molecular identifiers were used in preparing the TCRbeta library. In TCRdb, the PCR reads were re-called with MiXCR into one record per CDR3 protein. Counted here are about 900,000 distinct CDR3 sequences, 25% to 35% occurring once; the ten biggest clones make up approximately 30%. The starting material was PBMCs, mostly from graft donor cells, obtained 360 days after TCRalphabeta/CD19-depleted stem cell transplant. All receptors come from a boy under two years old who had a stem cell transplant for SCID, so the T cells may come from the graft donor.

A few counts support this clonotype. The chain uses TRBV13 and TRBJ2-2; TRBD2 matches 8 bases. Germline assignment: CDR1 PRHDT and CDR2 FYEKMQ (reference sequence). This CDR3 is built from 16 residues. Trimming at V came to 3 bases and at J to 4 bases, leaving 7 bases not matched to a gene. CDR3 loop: CASSFSAGEATGELFF. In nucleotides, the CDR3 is TGTGCCAGCAGCTTCTCAGCGGGGGAGGCCACCGGGGAGCTGTTTTTT.

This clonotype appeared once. The CDR3, as DNA: TGCGCCAGCAGCCATGGGGGGCGTCAGGGCCACGAGCAGTACTTC. This codes for CASSHGGRQGHEQYF. The genes are TRBV4-1 and TRBJ2-7; D may correspond to TRBD1 or TRBD2 (6 bases each). The CDR3 consists of 15 residues. Trimming took 3 bases from V and 5 from J, leaving 17 bases between them. Germline CDR1 is MGHRA and CDR2 is YSYEKL.

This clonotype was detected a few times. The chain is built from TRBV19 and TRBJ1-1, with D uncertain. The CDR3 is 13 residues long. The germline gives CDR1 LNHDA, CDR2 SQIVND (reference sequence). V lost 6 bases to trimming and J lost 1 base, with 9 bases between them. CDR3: CASRRTKNTEAFF. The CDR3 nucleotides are TGTGCCAGTAGGCGAACCAAGAACACTGAAGCTTTCTTT.

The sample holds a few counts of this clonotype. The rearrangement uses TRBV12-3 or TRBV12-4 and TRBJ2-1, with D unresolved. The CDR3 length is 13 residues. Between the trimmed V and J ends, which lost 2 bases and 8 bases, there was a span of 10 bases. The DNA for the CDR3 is TGTGCCAGCAGTTTACTTGGGTGGGATGAGCAGTTCTTC. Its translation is CASSLLGWDEQFF.

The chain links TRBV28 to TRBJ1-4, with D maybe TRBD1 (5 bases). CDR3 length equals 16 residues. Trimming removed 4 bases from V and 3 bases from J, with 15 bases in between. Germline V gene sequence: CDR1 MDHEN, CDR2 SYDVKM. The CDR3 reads CASSSLGLAANEKLFF. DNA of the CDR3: TGTGCCAGCAGTTCTTTGGGGCTTGCGGCTAATGAAAAACTGTTTTTT.

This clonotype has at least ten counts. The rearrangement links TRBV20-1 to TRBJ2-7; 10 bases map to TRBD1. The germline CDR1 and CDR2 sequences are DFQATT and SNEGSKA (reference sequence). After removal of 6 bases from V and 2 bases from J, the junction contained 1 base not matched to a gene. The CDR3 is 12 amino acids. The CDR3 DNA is TGCAGTGCCGGGACAGGGGCCTACGAGCAGTACTTC. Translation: CSAGTGAYEQYF.

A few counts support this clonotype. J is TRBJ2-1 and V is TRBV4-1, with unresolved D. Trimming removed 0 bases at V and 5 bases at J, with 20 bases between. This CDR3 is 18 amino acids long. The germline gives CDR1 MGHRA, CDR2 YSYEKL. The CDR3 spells CASSQDREFPYLDNEQFF. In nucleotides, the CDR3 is TGCGCCAGCAGCCAAGATCGAGAGTTCCCCTACCTGGACAATGAGCAGTTCTTC.

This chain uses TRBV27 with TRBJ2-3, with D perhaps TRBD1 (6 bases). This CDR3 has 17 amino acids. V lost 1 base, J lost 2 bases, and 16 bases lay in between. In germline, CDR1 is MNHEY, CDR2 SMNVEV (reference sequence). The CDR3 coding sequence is TGTGCCAGCAGTTTATATTGGGGTCGGGACACCACAGATACGCAGTATTTT. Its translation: CASSLYWGRDTTDTQYF.

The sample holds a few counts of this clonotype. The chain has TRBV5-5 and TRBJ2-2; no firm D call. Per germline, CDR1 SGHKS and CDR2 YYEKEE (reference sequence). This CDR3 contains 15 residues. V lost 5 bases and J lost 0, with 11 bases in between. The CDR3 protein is CASSSGPANTGELFF. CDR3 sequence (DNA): TGTGCCAGCAGTTCTGGGCCGGCGAACACCGGGGAGCTGTTTTTT.

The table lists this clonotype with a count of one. This CDR3 reads CASSAPGVVENIQYF. CDR3 bases: TGTGCCAGCAGTGCGCCGGGGGTGGTAGAAAACATTCAGTACTTC. This sequence joins TRBV2 and TRBJ2-4; D may be TRBD2 (6 bases). Trimming removed 4 bases at V and 5 bases at J, with 15 bases between. CDR3 length: 15 residues. Germline CDR1 reads SNHLY; CDR2 reads FYNNEI.

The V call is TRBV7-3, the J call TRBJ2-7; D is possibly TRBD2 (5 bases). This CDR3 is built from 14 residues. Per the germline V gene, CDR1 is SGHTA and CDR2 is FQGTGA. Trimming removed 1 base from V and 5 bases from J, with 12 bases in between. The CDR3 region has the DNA TGTGCCAGCAGCTTAATCCCTAGTAGCGACGAGCAGTACTTC. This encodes CASSLIPSSDEQYF.

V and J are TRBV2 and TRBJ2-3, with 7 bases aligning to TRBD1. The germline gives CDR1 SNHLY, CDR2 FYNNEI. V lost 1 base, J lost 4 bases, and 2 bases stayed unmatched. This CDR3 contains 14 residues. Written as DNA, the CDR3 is TGTGCCAGCAGTGAAGAGGGGGCGCCAGATACGCAGTATTTT. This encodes CASSEEGAPDTQYF.

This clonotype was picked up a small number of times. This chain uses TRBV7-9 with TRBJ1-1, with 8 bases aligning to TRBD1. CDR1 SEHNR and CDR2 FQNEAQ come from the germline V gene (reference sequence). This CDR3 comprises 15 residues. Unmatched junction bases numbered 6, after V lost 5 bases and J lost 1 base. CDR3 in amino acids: CASSPATGANTEAFF. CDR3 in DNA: TGTGCCAGCAGCCCAGCGACAGGGGCGAACACTGAAGCTTTCTTT.

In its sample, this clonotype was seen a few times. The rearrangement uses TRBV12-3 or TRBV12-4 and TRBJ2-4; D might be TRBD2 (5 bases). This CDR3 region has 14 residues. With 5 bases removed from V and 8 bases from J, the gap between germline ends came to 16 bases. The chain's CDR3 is CASSEARTFDIQYF. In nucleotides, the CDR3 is TGTGCCAGCAGTGAGGCCCGGACTTTTGACATTCAGTACTTC.

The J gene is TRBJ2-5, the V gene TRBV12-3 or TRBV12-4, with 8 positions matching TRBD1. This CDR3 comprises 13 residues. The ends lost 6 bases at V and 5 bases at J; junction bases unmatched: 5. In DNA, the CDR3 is TGTGCCAGCAGCTGGACAGGGTTGGAGACCCAGTACTTC. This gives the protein CASSWTGLETQYF.

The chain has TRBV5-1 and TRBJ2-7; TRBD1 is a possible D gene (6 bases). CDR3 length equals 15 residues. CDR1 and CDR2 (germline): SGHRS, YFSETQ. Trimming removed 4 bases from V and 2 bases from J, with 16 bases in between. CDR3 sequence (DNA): TGCGCCAGCAGCCCCCAGAGGGACAAAACCTACGAGCAGTACTTC. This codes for CASSPQRDKTYEQYF.

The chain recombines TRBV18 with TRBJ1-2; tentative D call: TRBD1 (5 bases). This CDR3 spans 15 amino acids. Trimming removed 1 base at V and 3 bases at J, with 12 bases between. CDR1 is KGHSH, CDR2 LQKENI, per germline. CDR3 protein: CASSPQLTGYYGYTF. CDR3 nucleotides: TGTGCCAGCTCACCACAACTTACAGGATACTATGGCTACACCTTC. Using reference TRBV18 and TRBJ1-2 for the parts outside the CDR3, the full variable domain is NAGVMQNPRHLVRRRGQEARLRCSPMKGHSHVYWYRQLPEEGLKFMVYLQKENIIDESGMPKERFSAEFPKEGPSILRIQQVVRGDSAAYFCASSPQLTGYYGYTFGSGTRLTVV.

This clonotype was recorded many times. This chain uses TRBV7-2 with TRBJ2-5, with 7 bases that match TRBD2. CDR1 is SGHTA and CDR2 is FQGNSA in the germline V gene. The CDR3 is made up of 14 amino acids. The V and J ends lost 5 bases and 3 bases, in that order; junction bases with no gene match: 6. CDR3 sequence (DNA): TGTGCCAGCAGCCCGGGACTAAGTGAAGAGACCCAGTACTTC. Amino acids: CASSPGLSEETQYF.

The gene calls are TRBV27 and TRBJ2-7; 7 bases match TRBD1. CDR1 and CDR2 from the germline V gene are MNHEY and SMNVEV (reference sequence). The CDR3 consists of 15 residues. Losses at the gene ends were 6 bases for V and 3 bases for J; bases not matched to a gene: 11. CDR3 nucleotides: TGTGCCAGCAGAAAAGAAATCAGGGGGAACTACGAGCAGTACTTC. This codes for CASRKEIRGNYEQYF.

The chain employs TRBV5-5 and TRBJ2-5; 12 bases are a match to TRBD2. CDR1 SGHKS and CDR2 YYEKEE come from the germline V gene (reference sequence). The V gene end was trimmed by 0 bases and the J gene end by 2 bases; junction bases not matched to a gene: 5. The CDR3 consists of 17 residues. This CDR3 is CASSLALTSGGQETQYF. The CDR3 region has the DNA TGTGCCAGCAGCTTGGCCTTGACTAGCGGGGGACAAGAGACCCAGTACTTC.